The rows below give T cell receptor beta chains drawn from one sample of a study of CD8+ T cells in alopecia areata. Sequenced by immunoSEQ multiplex PCR; TCRdb stores in-frame clones only, minus some. In the table there are around 160,000 clones, 55% to 75% of which are singletons. Source: CD4+ T cells sorted from blood, taken at week 24, from a patient treated with tofacitinib. The receptors were gathered from a human donor with alopecia areata. Both conserved end residues are part of each CDR3. D genes are given only for firm matches. For some rows the clone size is stated as once, few or many, or as a class when expanded; others skip it.

size | J | V | D | CDR3 | DNA
. | TRBJ2-7 | TRBV29-1 | . | CSVGPRLGPYEQYF | TGCAGCGTTGGTCCCCGGCTCGGGCCCTACGAGCAGTACTTC
. | TRBJ2-7 | TRBV6-5 | . | CASSKHTAGFYEQYF | TGTGCCAGCAGTAAGCATACCGCAGGATTCTACGAGCAGTACTTC
few | TRBJ1-2 | TRBV6-5 | TRBD1 | CASSHGQGEGYTF | TGTGCCAGCAGTCACGGACAGGGTGAAGGCTACACCTTC
. | TRBJ1-5 | TRBV25-1 | . | CASGGTNNQPQHF | TGTGCCAGCGGAGGGACAAACAATCAGCCCCAGCATTTT
. | TRBJ2-5 | TRBV29-1 | TRBD1 | CSVPGQAQETQYF | TGCAGCGTCCCGGGACAGGCCCAAGAGACCCAGTACTTC
. | TRBJ2-7 | TRBV2 | . | CASTGNSYEQYF | TGTGCCAGCACAGGTAACTCCTACGAGCAGTACTTC
. | TRBJ1-1 | TRBV7-2 | . | CASSLGSARNTEAFF | TGTGCCAGCAGCTTAGGATCGGCTAGGAACACTGAAGCTTTCTTT
few | TRBJ2-5 | TRBV29-1 | . | CSVPGTLETQYF | TGCAGCGTGCCCGGGACACTAGAGACCCAGTACTTC
. | TRBJ2-4 | TRBV5-1 | . | CASSTGTETNIQYF | TGCGCCAGCAGCACCGGGACGGAGACAAACATTCAGTACTTC
. | TRBJ2-5 | TRBV9 | . | CASSSPPPAEQETQYF | TGTGCCAGCAGCTCTCCCCCCCCGGCGGAACAAGAGACCCAGTACTTC
. | TRBJ2-5 | TRBV2 | . | CASSPAATDQETQYF | TGTGCCAGCAGCCCAGCCGCGACAGACCAAGAGACCCAGTACTTC
. | TRBJ2-3 | TRBV30 | . | CAWSVQRLDTQYF | TGTGCCTGGAGTGTACAGAGACTAGACACGCAGTATTTT
. | TRBJ1-6 | TRBV7-8 | . | CASSLGEGGLPPLHF | TGTGCCAGCAGCTTAGGGGAGGGGGGTCTTCCACCCCTCCACTTT
. | TRBJ2-5 | TRBV5-1 | . | CASSNLQDSQETQYF | TGCGCCAGCAGCAACCTCCAGGACAGCCAAGAGACCCAGTACTTC
. | TRBJ2-5 | TRBV5-4 | TRBD2 | CASSLDPLAGGSQETQYF | TGTGCCAGCAGCTTGGATCCCCTAGCGGGGGGATCCCAAGAGACCCAGTACTTC
. | TRBJ2-5 | TRBV30 | . | CAWSVGETQYF | TGTGCCTGGAGTGTAGGAGAGACCCAGTACTTC
. | TRBJ2-3 | TRBV7-9 | . | CASSSLGLDSTDTQYF | TGTGCCAGCAGCTCCCTCGGACTGGATAGCACAGATACGCAGTATTTT
. | TRBJ2-3 | TRBV30 | . | CAWSDRSDTQYF | TGTGCCTGGAGTGACCGGTCAGATACGCAGTATTTT
. | TRBJ1-1 | TRBV6-6 | TRBD1 | CASSLQGRGEAFF | TGTGCCAGCAGTTTACAGGGGAGGGGTGAAGCTTTCTTT
few | TRBJ1-1 | TRBV7-9 | . | CASSLGQSMNTEAFF | TGTGCCAGCAGCTTAGGGCAGTCTATGAACACTGAAGCTTTCTTT
. | TRBJ1-4 | TRBV6-5 | . | CASSYRGRKLFF | TGTGCCAGCAGTTATCGAGGAAGAAAACTGTTTTTT
. | TRBJ2-5 | TRBV6-5 | TRBD2 | CASTPGGGRETQYF | TGTGCCAGCACCCCCGGCGGGGGGCGGGAGACCCAGTACTTC
. | TRBJ1-1 | TRBV11-2 | . | CASSLLQETEAFF | TGTGCCAGCAGCTTACTCCAGGAGACTGAAGCTTTCTTT
. | TRBJ1-3 | TRBV29-1 | . | CSVEARGAGNTIYF | TGCAGCGTTGAAGCCAGGGGAGCTGGAAACACCATATATTTT
. | TRBJ1-5 | TRBV6-5 | TRBD1 | CASSGDRGQPQHF | TGTGCCAGCAGTGGGGACAGGGGCCAGCCCCAGCATTTT